This TCR beta chain was obtained from a study of T cells in Graves' hyperthyroidism and ophthalmopathy. There are many counts of this clonotype. The target antigen is unknown. Amplification targeted TCR beta CDR3 regions from RNA transcripts. An initial round of RT-PCR targeting the TCR CDR3 relied on the HTBI primer set. TCRdb reanalysed the multiplex PCR reads using MiXCR and keeps one entry per CDR3 protein. The sample includes approximately 600,000 distinct CDR3 sequences, roughly 20% of them seen just once. Study-wide results and limits: For ophthalmopathy, model prediction preceded onset by a median about 6.4 months. Ophthalmopathy stood apart from stable hyperthyroidism in a 13 V-J model.

Exclusion of patients followed from uncontrolled infection, other autoimmune disease, pregnancy or lactation. Clinicians diagnosed patients from clinical symptoms, serum thyroxine and TRAb, thyroid ultrasound and orbital computed tomography. V lost 4 bases and J lost 1, with 16 bases in between. From germline, CDR1 is PRHDT and CDR2 FYEKMQ (reference sequence). The CDR3 is 16 residues long. Specimen: blood. This chain uses TRBV13 with TRBJ1-2; D unresolved. The source is a man under 40 with Graves' ophthalmopathy. CDR3 loop: CASSSQRGRSNYGYTF. In DNA, the CDR3 is TGTGCCAGCAGCTCACAACGGGGAAGGAGTAACTATGGCTACACCTTC.